These 23 T cell receptor beta chains share one sample of origin, sequenced in a study of OX40 agonist ivuxolimab in advanced cancers. Assay used: immunoSEQ multiplex PCR; TCRdb lists only in-frame clones, some missing. Among tens of thousands of clones listed, 86% were seen once. The source material was CD4+ or CD8+ T cells sorted from blood, sampled in a trial of the OX40 agonist ivuxolimab. These receptors were taken from an adult with an advanced solid tumor such as melanoma, head and neck, liver or kidney cancer.

The gene calls are TRBV19 and TRBJ2-7; D perhaps matches TRBD1 (6 bases). Deletions cut 5 bases from V and 4 bases from J, with 15 bases between. CDR1 and CDR2 from the germline V gene are LNHDA and SQIVND (reference sequence). The CDR3 extends over 14 amino acids. The CDR3 reads CASSSQTGSYEQYF. CDR3 bases: TGTGCCAGTAGTTCACAGACAGGAAGTTACGAGCAGTACTTC.

The chain carries TRBV19 and TRBJ2-3; 12 nucleotides agree with TRBD2. The CDR3 has 14 amino acids. Germline CDR1 is LNHDA and CDR2 is SQIVND (reference sequence). V trimming: 9 bases; J trimming: 4 bases; junction bases outside the gene matches: 5. CDR3 protein: CASSTSGSADTQYF. CDR3 nucleotides: TGTGCCAGCTCGACTAGCGGGAGCGCAGATACGCAGTATTTT.

The chain recombines TRBV2 with TRBJ1-1, with a tentative D call TRBD1 (6 bases). V was shortened by 4 bases and J by 4 bases, with 13 bases between the two germline ends. The length of the CDR3 is 14 residues. Looked up from germline, CDR1 is SNHLY and CDR2 is FYNNEI. The CDR3 loop is CASSGVGAFTEAFF. In DNA form, the CDR3 reads TGTGCCAGCAGTGGCGTGGGGGCTTTCACTGAAGCTTTCTTT. The variable domain in full, completed from reference TRBV2 and TRBJ1-1, reads EPEVTQTPSHQVTQMGQEVILRCVPISNHLYFYWYRQILGQKVEFLVSFYNNEISEKSEIFDDQFSVERPDGSNFTLKIRSTKLEDSAMYFCASSGVGAFTEAFFGQGTRLTVV.

This clone was detected only once. The chain combines TRBV5-1 with TRBJ2-1, with 13 bases that match TRBD2. J lost 8 bases, V lost 7 bases, and 9 bases had no gene match. Germline V CDR1 and CDR2: SGHRS, YFSETQ. This CDR3 comprises 15 residues. CDR3 DNA sequence: TGCGCCAGCGCCCGAGGACTAGCGGGAGAGGATGAGCAGTTCTTC. Protein: CASARGLAGEDEQFF.

V and J are TRBV30 and TRBJ1-2; 7 bases line up with TRBD1. This CDR3 has 12 residues. The V and J ends lost 1 base and 12 bases, in that order; junction bases with no gene match: 8. CDR1 and CDR2 (germline): GTSNPN, SVGIG (reference sequence). The CDR3 coding sequence is TGTGCCTGGAGTGGTTCAGAGGGGGCCAACACCTTC. This sequence encodes CAWSGSEGANTF.

The chain is built from TRBV11-3 and TRBJ1-2; D might be TRBD1 (5 bases). This CDR3 is built from 12 residues. Trimming removed 3 bases from V and 8 bases from J, with 10 bases in between. Germline values: CDR1 SGHNT, CDR2 YENEEA. The CDR3 loop reads CASSFGANGYTF. As DNA, the CDR3 is TGTGCCAGCAGCTTTGGGGCTAACGGCTACACCTTC.

The chain carries TRBV15 and TRBJ2-1, with TRBD2 matching 9 bases. V trimming: 1 base; J trimming: 9 bases; junction bases outside the gene matches: 7. The CDR3 runs to 15 residues. Germline V gene sequence: CDR1 LNHNV, CDR2 YYDKDF (reference sequence). The CDR3 DNA is TGTGCCACCAGCAGAGTAGCGGGAGTCGGTAGTGAGCAGTTCTTC. It is translated as CATSRVAGVGSEQFF.

The CDR3 sequence: CASSLGSGSNEQFF. In DNA form, the CDR3 reads TGTGCCAGCAGCTTAGGTAGCGGGAGCAATGAGCAGTTCTTC. This chain uses TRBV7-2 with TRBJ2-1; 9 nucleotides line up with TRBD2. After removal of 1 base from V and 6 bases from J, the junction contained 1 base not matched to a gene. This CDR3 contains 14 residues. From germline, CDR1 is SGHTA and CDR2 FQGNSA. The full variable domain, with the rest looked up from reference TRBV7-2 and TRBJ2-1, is GAGVSQSPSNKVTEKGKDVELRCDPISGHTALYWYRQSLGQGLEFLIYFQGNSAPDKSGLPSDRFSAERTGGSVSTLTIQRTQQEDSAVYLCASSLGSGSNEQFFGPGTRLTVL.

The chain carries TRBV18 and TRBJ2-1; D unclear. V was shortened by 0 bases and J by 9 bases, with 15 bases between the two germline ends. The CDR3 runs 15 residues. The germline V gene encodes CDR1 KGHSH and CDR2 LQKENI. The CDR3 nucleotides read TGTGCCAGCTCACCACCGGTTAGGGTCGGTGGTGAGCAGTTCTTC. Amino acids: CASSPPVRVGGEQFF.

The chain recombines TRBV6-5 with TRBJ2-7, with a weak D call TRBD1 (6 bases). Deletions cut 0 bases from V and 7 bases from J, with 19 bases between. CDR1 and CDR2 (germline): MNHEY, SVGAGI. This CDR3 comprises 16 residues. As DNA, the CDR3 is TGTGCCAGCAGTTACTCCCCCCTGGCAGGGGCAGGGGAGCAGTACTTC. As protein: CASSYSPLAGAGEQYF.

The chain carries TRBV5-1 and TRBJ2-1; D remains ambiguous. The CDR3 is 16 residues long. Per the germline V gene, CDR1 is SGHRS and CDR2 is YFSETQ. V lost 3 bases, J lost 9 bases, and 22 bases lay in between. This chain's CDR3 is CASSSVPPRTPSEQFF. The DNA of the CDR3 is TGCGCCAGCAGCTCGGTCCCTCCTAGAACGCCAAGTGAGCAGTTCTTC.

This clone has just one count. The genes are TRBV4-1 and TRBJ2-1, with a tentative D call TRBD2 (6 bases). The length of the CDR3 is 15 residues. V lost 1 base to trimming and J lost 4 bases, with 11 bases between them. Germline values: CDR1 MGHRA, CDR2 YSYEKL. The CDR3 coding sequence is TGCGCCAGCAGCCAAGCCGGGAGTTTGTACAATGAGCAGTTCTTC. This translates into CASSQAGSLYNEQFF.

For the CDR3, the DNA is TGTGCCAGCAGTTATTCGGCAGGGGATGATCAGCCCCAGCATTTT. This translates into CASSYSAGDDQPQHF. This chain uses TRBV6-5 with TRBJ1-5, with a possible D match to TRBD1 (6 bases). Trimming took 3 bases from V and 5 from J, leaving 14 bases between them. The CDR3 totals 15 residues. Germline values: CDR1 MNHEY, CDR2 SVGAGI.

The rearrangement joins TRBV5-1 to TRBJ1-2, with TRBD1 identical over 7 bases. The CDR3 totals 14 residues. Losses at the gene ends were 4 bases for V and 4 bases for J; bases not matched to a gene: 7. CDR1 and CDR2 (germline): SGHRS, YFSETQ. The CDR3 bases are TGCGCCAGCAGCACGTCCGGGACAGCCTATGGCTACACCTTC. This encodes CASSTSGTAYGYTF.

This chain links TRBV19 with TRBJ1-1, with 11 bases identical to TRBD1. Trimming cost V 5 bases and J 4 bases; bases outside gene matches: 9. CDR3 size: 16 residues. The germline V gene has CDR1 LNHDA and CDR2 SQIVND (reference sequence). This CDR3 is CASSPAGQGGITEAFF. The CDR3 coding sequence is TGTGCCAGTAGTCCGGCGGGACAGGGGGGGATCACTGAAGCTTTCTTT.

This clone was recorded a few times. The chain joins TRBV5-1 to TRBJ2-1, with D possibly being TRBD1 (5 bases). Trimming removed 0 bases at V and 5 bases at J, with 12 bases between. The CDR3 runs to 15 residues. The germline CDR1 and CDR2 sequences are SGHRS and YFSETQ. Here the CDR3 reads CASSLGLGADNEQFF. CDR3 sequence (DNA): TGCGCCAGCAGCTTGGGTTTAGGGGCCGACAATGAGCAGTTCTTC.

The V call is TRBV7-9, the J call TRBJ2-6; TRBD1 is a possible D gene (6 bases). CDR3 length: 17 amino acids. Trimming pared 5 bases from V and 0 bases from J, leaving 14 bases between. Germline loops: CDR1 SEHNR, CDR2 FQNEAQ (reference sequence). CDR3 residues: CASSPPTGSSGANVLTF. In nucleotides, the CDR3 is TGTGCCAGCAGCCCACCGACAGGCAGCTCTGGGGCCAACGTCCTGACTTTC. The complete variable domain, with remaining parts taken from reference TRBV7-9 and TRBJ2-6, reads DTGVSQNPRHKITKRGQNVTFRCDPISEHNRLYWYRQTLGQGPEFLTYFQNEAQLEKSRLLSDRFSAERPKGSFSTLEIQRTEQGDSAMYLCASSPPTGSSGANVLTFGAGSRLTVL.

This chain joins TRBV5-5 and TRBJ2-7; 8 nucleotides match TRBD1. Germline values: CDR1 SGHKS, CDR2 YYEKEE (reference sequence). This CDR3 is 15 amino acids long. V trimming: 3 bases; J trimming: 9 bases; junction bases outside the gene matches: 14. In nucleotides, the CDR3 is TGTGCCAGCAGCTCGAGAGACAGGGGATTAGGAGGGCAGTACTTC. Translated, it gives CASSSRDRGLGGQYF.

This clone was seen just once. This chain connects TRBV5-4 to TRBJ1-2, with 8 bases fitting TRBD1. The CDR3 sequence is 14 residues long. The V gene's germline CDR1 is SGHNT and CDR2 YYREEE (reference sequence). The V and J ends lost 3 bases and 4 bases, in that order; junction bases with no gene match: 5. The CDR3, as DNA: TGTGCCAGCAGCTGGATGACAGGGGTCTATGGCTACACCTTC. Its translation is CASSWMTGVYGYTF.

V gene TRBV7-8 combines with J gene TRBJ1-1, with a weak D call TRBD1 (6 bases). V lost 5 bases and J 2 bases, leaving 15 bases between the germline ends. The CDR3 has 15 amino acids. CDR1 and CDR2 from the germline V gene are SGHVS and FQNEAQ. CDR3 sequence (DNA): TGTGCCAGCAGCCCGACCCCCAGGGGCAACACTGAAGCTTTCTTT. This sequence encodes CASSPTPRGNTEAFF.

V usage is TRBV5-1 and J usage is TRBJ2-7; 7 bases line up with TRBD1. This CDR3 region has 15 residues. J lost 0 bases, V lost 5 bases, and 8 bases had no gene match. CDR1 and CDR2 from the germline V gene are SGHRS and YFSETQ. The CDR3 here is CASRHASGGSYEQYF. Here the CDR3 DNA reads TGCGCCAGCAGGCATGCATCAGGGGGCTCCTACGAGCAGTACTTC.

The V gene is TRBV6-6, the J gene TRBJ1-5; D remains unclear. V was shortened by 3 bases and J by 2 bases, with 11 bases between the two germline ends. The CDR3 has 15 amino acids. Looked up from germline, CDR1 is MNHNY and CDR2 is SVGAGI (reference sequence). The CDR3 DNA is TGTGCCAGCAGTTATAAGCCCGGGGGCAATCAGCCCCAGCATTTT. Amino acid sequence: CASSYKPGGNQPQHF.

The rearrangement links TRBV4-1 to TRBJ2-2; 11 nucleotides line up with TRBD2. Per the germline V gene, CDR1 is MGHRA and CDR2 is YSYEKL. The CDR3 runs to 19 residues. Losses at the gene ends were 1 base for V and 0 bases for J; bases not matched to a gene: 7. CDR3 sequence reads: CASSQGASGRTSNTGELFF. The CDR3 nucleotides read TGCGCCAGCAGCCAAGGGGCTAGCGGGAGGACCTCGAACACCGGGGAGCTGTTTTTT.